This passage covers 23 T cell receptor beta chains from one sample sequenced in a study of cytotoxic CD8 clonotypes in ibrutinib-treated CLL. Assay used: immunoSEQ multiplex PCR; TCRdb lists only in-frame clones, some missing. The table shows 150,000 to 250,000 clones, with approximately 68% occurring only once. This specimen was PBMCs, taken after 24 months of ibrutinib treatment. The receptor source for this set is a human donor with chronic lymphocytic leukemia.

The chain recombines TRBV6-5 with TRBJ2-7; D unresolved. The CDR3 loop spans 15 amino acids. V was pared by 3 bases and J by 3 bases, with 15 bases between. Germline V gene data show CDR1 as MNHEY and CDR2 as SVGAGI. The CDR3 loop is CASSYNVLYGYEQYF. CDR3 coding DNA: TGTGCCAGCAGTTATAATGTTCTGTACGGCTACGAGCAGTACTTC.

The chain joins TRBV11-2 to TRBJ2-1; 10 nucleotides match TRBD1. Trimming removed 3 bases from V and 8 bases from J; junction bases left unmatched: 10. The V gene's germline CDR1 is SGHAT and CDR2 FQNNGV. CDR3 size: 16 residues. The CDR3 nucleotides are TGTGCCAGCAGCTTCTCACCGGGACAGGGGATCGATGAGCAGTTCTTC. It specifies CASSFSPGQGIDEQFF.

The genes are TRBV4-2 and TRBJ1-1; TRBD1 might be the D (6 bases). Germline V gives CDR1 LGHNA, CDR2 YNFKEQ. CDR3 size: 13 residues. Trimming pared 3 bases from V and 4 bases from J, leaving 9 bases between. CDR3 DNA sequence: TGTGCCAGCAGCCACCCAGGGGTCACTGAAGCTTTCTTT. Protein product: CASSHPGVTEAFF.

This chain uses TRBV7-2 with TRBJ2-7; tentative D call: TRBD1 (5 bases). The CDR3 has 14 residues. Germline loops: CDR1 SGHTA, CDR2 FQGNSA. V lost 7 bases to trimming and J lost 3 bases, with 16 bases between them. For the CDR3, the DNA is TGTGCCAGCACCCTTGCAGGTCAGGGCTACGAGCAGTACTTC. Translating it yields CASTLAGQGYEQYF.

The CDR3 protein is CASSLPGELDTGELFF. The DNA for the CDR3 is TGTGCCAGCAGCTTACCGGGGGAATTGGACACCGGGGAGCTGTTTTTT. The V and J genes are TRBV5-6 and TRBJ2-2, with a possible D match to TRBD2 (6 bases). Germline values: CDR1 SGHDT, CDR2 YYEEEE. Trimming removed 2 bases from V and 3 bases from J, with 14 bases in between. This CDR3 is built from 16 residues.

This sequence joins TRBV4-3 and TRBJ2-7; D ambiguous. The CDR3 is made up of 17 amino acids. V dropped 0 bases and J dropped 9 bases, with 24 bases sitting between them. Germline V lookup: CDR1 LGHNA, CDR2 YSLEER. DNA for the CDR3: TGCGCCAGCAGCCAAGATCACTCCAGAACGCTTTACCTGGGGCAGTACTTC. Translation: CASSQDHSRTLYLGQYF.

V and J are TRBV10-1 and TRBJ2-5; TRBD2 aligns across 9 bases. The V and J ends lost 3 bases and 3 bases, in that order; junction bases with no gene match: 8. The CDR3 runs to 16 residues. Germline V gives CDR1 WNHNN, CDR2 SYGVQD (reference sequence). The CDR3 region has the DNA TGCGCCAGCAGTGAATTAAGCGGGAGGACGAAAGAGACCCAGTACTTC. Protein: CASSELSGRTKETQYF.

The chain recombines TRBV4-3 with TRBJ2-7; a weak D match, TRBD1 (5 bases). This CDR3 has 14 amino acids. Per germline, CDR1 LGHNA and CDR2 YSLEER. The V end lost 1 base, the J end lost 1 base, and 8 bases lay between the germline ends. The CDR3: CASSQVQASYEQYF. The DNA of the CDR3 is TGCGCCAGCAGCCAAGTACAGGCTTCCTACGAGCAGTACTTC.

This clone was detected a few times. V and J are TRBV18 and TRBJ1-5; 11 bases map to TRBD1. V shed 1 base and J 7 bases; nucleotides not matched to a gene: 3. The CDR3 length is 15 residues. Looked up from germline, CDR1 is KGHSH and CDR2 is LQKENI. CDR3 nucleotide sequence: TGTGCCAGCTCACCACTCGGGACAGGGGGACAGCCCCAGCATTTT. Translating gives CASSPLGTGGQPQHF.

Here the CDR3 DNA reads TGTGCCAGCAGTCCCGGGGGTGCGCCCCAGCATTTT. It yields the protein CASSPGGAPQHF. The V and J genes are TRBV9 and TRBJ1-5; the D gene is possibly TRBD1 (5 bases). CDR1 is SGDLS and CDR2 is YYNGEE in the germline V gene. The CDR3 is 12 residues long. The V gene lost 5 bases and the J gene lost 9 bases, with 12 bases spanning the gap.

The rearrangement uses TRBV30 and TRBJ2-3; D gene ambiguous. The CDR3 covers 12 residues. V was pared by 0 bases and J by 1 base, with 2 bases between. Germline V gene sequence: CDR1 GTSNPN, CDR2 SVGIG (reference sequence). The CDR3 is CAWSVRTDTQYF. The CDR3 DNA reads TGTGCCTGGAGTGTGCGCACAGATACGCAGTATTTT.

The V call is TRBV18, the J call TRBJ1-5; unclear D gene. Germline CDR1 reads KGHSH; CDR2 reads LQKENI. The CDR3 sequence is 18 residues long. V was pared by 0 bases and J by 11 bases, with 26 bases between. CDR3 region: CASSPPPETWVGGIAQHF. The CDR3 DNA reads TGTGCCAGCTCACCACCTCCGGAGACATGGGTCGGAGGGATAGCCCAGCATTTT.

This clone was counted a few times. The chain links TRBV27 to TRBJ2-1, with D perhaps TRBD1 or TRBD2 (6 bases each). Germline CDR1 MNHEY, CDR2 SMNVEV (reference sequence). This CDR3 comprises 14 residues. Deletions cut 6 bases from V and 8 bases from J, with 17 bases between. The CDR3: CASSYWGASYEQFF. The DNA of the CDR3 is TGTGCCAGCAGCTATTGGGGGGCCAGTTATGAGCAGTTCTTC.

This clone was picked up one time. This chain joins TRBV11-2 and TRBJ2-4; a weak D match, TRBD2 (5 bases). Trimming shortened V by 5 bases and J by 0 bases, and 20 bases separated the two germline ends. Germline V gene lookup returns CDR1 SGHAT and CDR2 FQNNGV. The CDR3 runs 18 residues. CDR3: CASSPLVGDRLAKNIQYF. The CDR3 DNA sequence: TGTGCCAGCAGCCCCCTTGTCGGGGATAGGTTAGCCAAAAACATTCAGTACTTC. Based on the CDR3 plus reference TRBV11-2 and TRBJ2-4, the full variable domain is EAGVAQSPRYKIIEKRQSVAFWCNPISGHATLYWYQQILGQGPKLLIQFQNNGVVDDSQLPKDRFSAERLKGVDSTLKIQPAKLEDSAVYLCASSPLVGDRLAKNIQYFGAGTRLSVL.

This rearrangement joins TRBV7-2 to TRBJ2-7; either TRBD1 or TRBD2 may fit D (5 bases each). The CDR3 runs to 16 residues. V lost 5 bases and J 3 bases, leaving 20 bases between the germline ends. Germline V gene lookup returns CDR1 SGHTA and CDR2 FQGNSA. This CDR3 reads CASSPSRPGSIYEQYF. The CDR3 DNA sequence: TGTGCCAGCAGCCCCTCACGGCCAGGGAGTATCTACGAGCAGTACTTC.

This rearrangement joins TRBV25-1 to TRBJ2-3, with 7 nucleotides matching TRBD2. After removal of 7 bases from V and 5 bases from J, the junction contained 6 bases not matched to a gene. The CDR3 consists of 13 residues. From germline, CDR1 is MGHDK and CDR2 SYGVNS. CDR3 nucleotide sequence: TGTGCCAGCATTCCTAGCGGCAGAGATACGCAGTATTTT. It translates to CASIPSGRDTQYF.

The chain is built from TRBV5-1 and TRBJ2-5; D tentatively reads TRBD1 or TRBD2 (5 bases each). Germline assignment: CDR1 SGHRS and CDR2 YFSETQ. V was trimmed by 3 bases and J by 3 bases, leaving 12 bases between them. The CDR3 has 14 residues. The CDR3 sequence is CASSSQGPKETQYF. In DNA, the CDR3 is TGCGCCAGCAGCTCCCAGGGACCGAAAGAGACCCAGTACTTC.

The chain joins TRBV5-1 to TRBJ2-3; 8 bases align to TRBD2. Germline CDR1 and CDR2: SGHRS and YFSETQ. CDR3 size: 15 residues. V gave up 6 bases and J gave up 4 bases; unmatched junction bases: 10. In DNA form, the CDR3 reads TGCGCCAGCAATAGAGCGGGAGAAGCGTCAGATACGCAGTATTTT. Encoded protein: CASNRAGEASDTQYF. Combining the CDR3 with reference TRBV5-1 and TRBJ2-3 gives the whole variable domain KAGVTQTPRYLIKTRGQQVTLSCSPISGHRSVSWYQQTPGQGLQFLFEYFSETQRNKGNFPGRFSGRQFSNSRSEMNVSTLELGDSALYLCASNRAGEASDTQYFGPGTRLTVL.

The chain joins TRBV4-1 to TRBJ2-7; TRBD2 agrees at 13 bases. The CDR3 length is 15 residues. CDR1 is MGHRA, CDR2 YSYEKL, per germline. Unmatched junction bases numbered 2, after V lost 2 bases and J lost 4 bases. CDR3 amino acids: CASSQPTSGRYEQYF. CDR3 nucleotide sequence: TGCGCCAGCAGCCAACCGACTAGCGGGAGGTACGAGCAGTACTTC.

The chain employs TRBV4-3 and TRBJ1-1; D is possibly TRBD1 (5 bases). Germline assignment: CDR1 LGHNA and CDR2 YSLEER. Trimming took 7 bases from V and 0 from J, leaving 15 bases between them. CDR3 length: 15 amino acids. CDR3 amino acids: CASNELLGVNTEAFF. The CDR3 bases are TGCGCCAGCAACGAGCTCTTGGGGGTGAACACTGAAGCTTTCTTT.

This sequence joins TRBV29-1 and TRBJ1-1; possibly TRBD1 for D (5 bases). Deletions cut 7 bases from V and 3 bases from J, with 15 bases between. CDR1 and CDR2 (germline): SQVTM, ANQGSEA. This CDR3 spans 13 amino acids. The CDR3 spells CSAPQGWDTEAFF. The DNA of the CDR3 is TGCAGCGCTCCCCAGGGCTGGGACACTGAAGCTTTCTTT.

The count of this clone is one. The chain is built from TRBV5-1 and TRBJ2-7; D unclear. CDR3 length equals 15 residues. The ends were cut back, 4 bases at V and 4 bases at J, with 18 bases in the middle. Germline V lookup: CDR1 SGHRS, CDR2 YFSETQ. The CDR3 protein is CASSQLGGQLYEQYF. The CDR3 DNA sequence: TGCGCCAGCAGCCAGTTAGGTGGGCAGCTTTACGAGCAGTACTTC.

The rearrangement uses TRBV5-1 and TRBJ2-5, with no clear D. Germline V gives CDR1 SGHRS, CDR2 YFSETQ. The ends were cut back, 0 bases at V and 5 bases at J, with 5 bases in the middle. The CDR3 loop spans 12 amino acids. This chain's CDR3 is CASSLESETQYF. The CDR3 DNA sequence: TGCGCCAGCAGCTTGGAGTCCGAGACCCAGTACTTC.